This T cell receptor beta chain was sequenced during a study of blood T cell repertoires in COVID-19. Across the study: The origin of the acute and convalescent COVID-19 samples was the United States, Italy and Spain. Sources were T cells, B-cell-depleted T cells, or PBMCs; the material itself was cDNA or gDNA.

Authors' data handling: Using reference gene primer amplification, nucleated cell counts were estimated. The repertoire was sequenced with immunoSEQ multiplex PCR; TCRdb's copy has only in-frame clones and lacks some. V and J calls plus clone size are reproduced from that table; the DNA served to infer D and trimming. The sample shows 100,000 to 120,000 clones, around 86% of them seen only once. This CDR3 spans 19 amino acids. Between the trimmed V and J ends, which lost 3 bases and 0 bases, there was a span of 18 bases. CDR1 is KGHSH, CDR2 LQKENI, per germline. The receptor was derived from a man older than 75 with acute or convalescent COVID-19. The chain is built from TRBV18 and TRBJ2-6; D perhaps matches TRBD1 (6 bases). Sequencing was carried out using peripheral blood. The CDR3 here is CASSPDWDTLFSGANVLTF. CDR3 DNA sequence: TGTGCCAGCTCACCCGATTGGGACACCCTCTTCTCTGGGGCCAACGTCCTGACTTTC.